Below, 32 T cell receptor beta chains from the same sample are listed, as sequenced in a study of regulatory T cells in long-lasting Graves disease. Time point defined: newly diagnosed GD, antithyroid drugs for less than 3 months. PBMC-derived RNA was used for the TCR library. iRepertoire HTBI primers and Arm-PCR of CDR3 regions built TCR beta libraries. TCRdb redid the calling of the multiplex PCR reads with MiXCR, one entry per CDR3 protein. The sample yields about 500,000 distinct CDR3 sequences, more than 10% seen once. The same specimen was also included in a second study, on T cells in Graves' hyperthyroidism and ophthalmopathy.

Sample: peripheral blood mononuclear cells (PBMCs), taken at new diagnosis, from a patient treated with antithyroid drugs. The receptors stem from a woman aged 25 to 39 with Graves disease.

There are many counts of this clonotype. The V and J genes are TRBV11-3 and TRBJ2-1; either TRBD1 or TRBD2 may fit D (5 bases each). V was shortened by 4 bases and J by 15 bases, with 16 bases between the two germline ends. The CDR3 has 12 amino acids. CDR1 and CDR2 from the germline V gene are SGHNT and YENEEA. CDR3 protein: CASSYLRDASFF. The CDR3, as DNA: TGTGCCAGCAGCTACCTCCGGGACGCATCGTTCTTC.

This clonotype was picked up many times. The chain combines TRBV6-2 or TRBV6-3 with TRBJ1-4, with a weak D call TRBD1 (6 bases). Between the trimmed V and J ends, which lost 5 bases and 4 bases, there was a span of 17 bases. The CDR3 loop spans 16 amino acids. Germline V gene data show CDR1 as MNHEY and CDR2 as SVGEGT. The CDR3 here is CASSLSHRDINEKLFF. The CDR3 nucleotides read TGTGCCAGCAGTCTAAGCCACCGGGACATTAATGAAAAACTGTTTTTT.

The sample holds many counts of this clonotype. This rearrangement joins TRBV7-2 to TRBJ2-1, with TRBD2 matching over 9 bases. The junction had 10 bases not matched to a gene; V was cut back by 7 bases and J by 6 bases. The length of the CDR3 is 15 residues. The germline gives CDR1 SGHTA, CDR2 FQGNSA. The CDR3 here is CASIPRLAGSNEQFF. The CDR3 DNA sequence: TGTGCCAGCATACCGAGGCTAGCGGGGTCCAATGAGCAGTTCTTC.

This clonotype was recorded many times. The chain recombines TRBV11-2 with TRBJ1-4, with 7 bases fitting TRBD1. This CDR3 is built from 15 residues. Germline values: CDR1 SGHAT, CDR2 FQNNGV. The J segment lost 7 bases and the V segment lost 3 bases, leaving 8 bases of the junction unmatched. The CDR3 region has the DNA TGTGCCAGCAGCTTTCAAGGCGGGACAGCTGAAAAACTGTTTTTT. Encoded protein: CASSFQGGTAEKLFF.

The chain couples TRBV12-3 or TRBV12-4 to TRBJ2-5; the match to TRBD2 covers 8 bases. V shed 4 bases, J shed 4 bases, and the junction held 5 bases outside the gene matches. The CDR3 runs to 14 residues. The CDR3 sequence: CASSSLAGLETQYF. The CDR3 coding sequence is TGTGCCAGCAGTTCGTTAGCGGGACTAGAGACCCAGTACTTC.

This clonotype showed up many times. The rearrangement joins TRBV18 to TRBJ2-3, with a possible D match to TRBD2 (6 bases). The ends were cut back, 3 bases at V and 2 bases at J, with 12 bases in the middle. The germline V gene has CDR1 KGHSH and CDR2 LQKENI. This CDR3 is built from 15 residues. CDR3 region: CASSPLGLITDTQYF. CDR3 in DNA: TGTGCCAGCTCACCGCTAGGACTAATCACAGATACGCAGTATTTT.

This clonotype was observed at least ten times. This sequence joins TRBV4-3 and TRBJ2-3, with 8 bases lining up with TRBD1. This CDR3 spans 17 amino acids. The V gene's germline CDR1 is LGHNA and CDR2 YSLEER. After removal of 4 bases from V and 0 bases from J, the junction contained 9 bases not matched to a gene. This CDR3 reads CASSPTPDRASTDTQYF. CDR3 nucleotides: TGCGCCAGCAGCCCGACCCCGGACAGGGCTAGCACAGATACGCAGTATTTT.

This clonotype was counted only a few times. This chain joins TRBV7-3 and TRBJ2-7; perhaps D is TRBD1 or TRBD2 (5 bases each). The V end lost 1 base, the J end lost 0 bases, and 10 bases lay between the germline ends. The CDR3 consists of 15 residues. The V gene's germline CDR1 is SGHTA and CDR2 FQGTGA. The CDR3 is CASSLMSGASYEQYF. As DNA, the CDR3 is TGTGCCAGCAGCTTAATGTCCGGGGCCTCCTACGAGCAGTACTTC.

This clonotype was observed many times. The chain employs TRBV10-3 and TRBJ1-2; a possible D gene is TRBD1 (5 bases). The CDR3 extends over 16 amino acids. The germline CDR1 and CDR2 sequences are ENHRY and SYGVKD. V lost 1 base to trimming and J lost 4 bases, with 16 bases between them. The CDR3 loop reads CAISELVAGPAYGYTF. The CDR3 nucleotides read TGTGCCATCAGTGAGTTGGTGGCAGGGCCTGCCTATGGCTACACCTTC.

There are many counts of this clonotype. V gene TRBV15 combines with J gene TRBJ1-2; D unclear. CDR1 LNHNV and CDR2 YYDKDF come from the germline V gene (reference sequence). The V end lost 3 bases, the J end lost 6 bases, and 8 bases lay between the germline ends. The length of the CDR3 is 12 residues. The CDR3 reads CATSSLWDGYTF. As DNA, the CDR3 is TGTGCCACCAGCAGTTTATGGGATGGCTACACCTTC.

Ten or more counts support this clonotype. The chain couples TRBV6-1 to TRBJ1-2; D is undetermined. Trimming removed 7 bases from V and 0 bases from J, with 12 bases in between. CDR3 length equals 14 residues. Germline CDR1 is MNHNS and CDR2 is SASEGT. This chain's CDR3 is CASTSPFANYGYTF. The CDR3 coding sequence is TGTGCCAGCACTTCACCGTTCGCTAACTATGGCTACACCTTC.

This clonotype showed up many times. The CDR3 nucleotides are TGTGCCAGCAGGAGGGGATCCAGGGGGGTACAGCCCCAGCATTTT. Its protein is CASRRGSRGVQPQHF. The V call is TRBV2, the J call TRBJ1-5; 7 nucleotides agree with TRBD1. CDR1 SNHLY and CDR2 FYNNEI come from the germline V gene. V lost 6 bases and J lost 7; bases outside the gene matches: 12. The CDR3 runs to 15 residues.

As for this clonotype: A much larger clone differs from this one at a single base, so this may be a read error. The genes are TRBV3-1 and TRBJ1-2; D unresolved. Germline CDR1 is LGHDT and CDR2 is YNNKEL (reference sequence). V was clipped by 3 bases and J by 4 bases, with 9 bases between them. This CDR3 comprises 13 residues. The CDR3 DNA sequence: TGTGCCAGCAGCCAGGCGGACCTCTATGGCTACACCTTC. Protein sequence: CASSQADLYGYTF.

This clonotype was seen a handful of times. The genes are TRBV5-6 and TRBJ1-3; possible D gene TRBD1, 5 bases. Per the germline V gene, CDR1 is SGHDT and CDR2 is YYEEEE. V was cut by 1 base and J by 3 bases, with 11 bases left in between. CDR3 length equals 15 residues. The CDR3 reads CASSLIRQGGNTIYF. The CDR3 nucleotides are TGTGCCAGCAGCTTGATTCGGCAGGGTGGAAACACCATATATTTT.

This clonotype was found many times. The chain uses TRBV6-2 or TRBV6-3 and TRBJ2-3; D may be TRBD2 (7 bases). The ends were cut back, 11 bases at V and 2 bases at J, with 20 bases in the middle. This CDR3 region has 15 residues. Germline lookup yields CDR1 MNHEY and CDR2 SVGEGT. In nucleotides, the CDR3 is TGTGCCGGAGGGGGGGCTAGCGGATCCACAGATACGCAGTATTTT. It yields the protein CAGGGASGSTDTQYF.

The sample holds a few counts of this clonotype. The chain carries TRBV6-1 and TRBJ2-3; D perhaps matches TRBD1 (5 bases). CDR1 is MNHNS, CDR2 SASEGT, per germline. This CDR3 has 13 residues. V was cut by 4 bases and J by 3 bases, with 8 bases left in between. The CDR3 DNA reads TGTGCCAGCAGTGCGACAGAGACAGATACGCAGTATTTT. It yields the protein CASSATETDTQYF.

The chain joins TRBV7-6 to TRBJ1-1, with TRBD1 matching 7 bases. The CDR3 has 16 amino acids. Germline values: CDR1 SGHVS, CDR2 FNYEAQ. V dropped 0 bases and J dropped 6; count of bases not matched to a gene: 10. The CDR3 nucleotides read TGTGCCAGCAGCTTAGCGGGAGTCAGGGGGGACGCTGAAGCTTTCTTT. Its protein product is CASSLAGVRGDAEAFF.

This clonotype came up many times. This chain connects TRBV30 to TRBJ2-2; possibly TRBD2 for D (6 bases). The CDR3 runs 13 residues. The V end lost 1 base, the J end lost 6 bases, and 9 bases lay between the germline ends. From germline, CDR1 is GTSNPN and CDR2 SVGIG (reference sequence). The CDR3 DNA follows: TGTGCCTGGAGTGGGGACTTTCCCGGGGAGCTGTTTTTT. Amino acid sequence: CAWSGDFPGELFF.

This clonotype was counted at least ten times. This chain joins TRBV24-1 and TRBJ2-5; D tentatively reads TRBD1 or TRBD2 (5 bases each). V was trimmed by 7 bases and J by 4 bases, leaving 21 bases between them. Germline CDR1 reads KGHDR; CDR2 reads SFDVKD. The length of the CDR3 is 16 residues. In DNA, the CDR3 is TGTGCCACCAGCGGGATCTCGACAAGGGGTAGAGAGACCCAGTACTTC. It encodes CATSGISTRGRETQYF.

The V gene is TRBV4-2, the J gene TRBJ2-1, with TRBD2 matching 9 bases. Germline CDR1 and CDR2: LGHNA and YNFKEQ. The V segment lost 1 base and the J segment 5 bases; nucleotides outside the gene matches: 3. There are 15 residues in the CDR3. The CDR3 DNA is TGTGCCAGCAGCCAAGTAGCTAGCGGGAACAATGAGCAGTTCTTC. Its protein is CASSQVASGNNEQFF.

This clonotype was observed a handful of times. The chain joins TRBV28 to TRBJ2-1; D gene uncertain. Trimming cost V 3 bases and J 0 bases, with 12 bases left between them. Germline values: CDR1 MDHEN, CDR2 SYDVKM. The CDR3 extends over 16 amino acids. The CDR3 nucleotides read TGTGCCAGCAGTTTGTCAAGCGCTAGCTCCTACAATGAGCAGTTCTTC. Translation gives CASSLSSASSYNEQFF.

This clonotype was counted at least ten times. CDR3 protein: CSATTALDEQYF. In DNA form, the CDR3 reads TGCAGTGCCACGACTGCCTTGGACGAGCAGTACTTC. The rearrangement joins TRBV20-1 to TRBJ2-7; D gene ambiguous. Trimming removed 6 bases at V and 5 bases at J, with 14 bases between. The CDR3 consists of 12 residues. CDR1 and CDR2 (germline): DFQATT, SNEGSKA (reference sequence).

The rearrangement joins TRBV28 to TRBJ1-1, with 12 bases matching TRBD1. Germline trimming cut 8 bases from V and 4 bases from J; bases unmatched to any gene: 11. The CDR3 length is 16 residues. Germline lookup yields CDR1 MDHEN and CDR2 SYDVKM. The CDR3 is CASSPSGQGARTEAFF. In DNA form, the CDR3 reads TGTGCCAGCTCCCCCTCGGGACAGGGGGCGCGCACTGAAGCTTTCTTT.

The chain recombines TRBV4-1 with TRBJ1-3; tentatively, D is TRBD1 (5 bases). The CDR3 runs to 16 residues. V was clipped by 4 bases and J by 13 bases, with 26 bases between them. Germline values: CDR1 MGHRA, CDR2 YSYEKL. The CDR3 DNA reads TGCGCCAGCAGCCTGTTGGGTTTGTCAGGGAGGGCCACGATATATTTT. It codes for CASSLLGLSGRATIYF.

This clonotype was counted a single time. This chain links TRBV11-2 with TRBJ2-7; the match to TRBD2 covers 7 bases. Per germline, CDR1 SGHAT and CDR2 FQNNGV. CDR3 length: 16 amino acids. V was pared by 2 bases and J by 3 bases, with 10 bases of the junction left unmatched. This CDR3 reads CASSLWPSGTLYEQYV. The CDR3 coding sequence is TGTGCCAGCAGCTTATGGCCTAGCGGAACACTCTACGAGCAGTACGTC.

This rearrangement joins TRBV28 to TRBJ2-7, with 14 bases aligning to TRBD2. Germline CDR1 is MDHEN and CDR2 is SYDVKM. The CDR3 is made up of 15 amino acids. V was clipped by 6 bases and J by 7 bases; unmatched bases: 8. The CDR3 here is CASSRTGTSGSEQYF. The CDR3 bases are TGTGCCAGCAGCCGTACCGGGACTAGCGGGAGTGAGCAGTACTTC.

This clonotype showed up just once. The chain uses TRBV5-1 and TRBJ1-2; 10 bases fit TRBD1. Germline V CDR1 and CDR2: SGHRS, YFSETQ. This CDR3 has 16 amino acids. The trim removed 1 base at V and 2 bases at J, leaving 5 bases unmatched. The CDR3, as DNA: TGCGCCAGCAGCTTGATTCCGGGACAGGGGAACTATGGCTACACCTTC. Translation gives CASSLIPGQGNYGYTF.

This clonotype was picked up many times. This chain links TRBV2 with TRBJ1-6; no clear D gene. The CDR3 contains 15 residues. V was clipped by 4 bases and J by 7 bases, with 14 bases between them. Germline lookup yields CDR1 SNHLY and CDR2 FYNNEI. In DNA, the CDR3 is TGTGCCAGCAGTGTCGCGGAGGGTGGGAATTCACCCCTCCACTTT. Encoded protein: CASSVAEGGNSPLHF.

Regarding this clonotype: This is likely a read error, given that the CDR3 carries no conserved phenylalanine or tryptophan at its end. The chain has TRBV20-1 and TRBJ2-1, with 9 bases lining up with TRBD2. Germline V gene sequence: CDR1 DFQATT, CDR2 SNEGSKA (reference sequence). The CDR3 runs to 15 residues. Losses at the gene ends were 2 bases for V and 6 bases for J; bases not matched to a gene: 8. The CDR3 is CSARSLAGVGNEQFL. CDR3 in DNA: TGCAGTGCTAGAAGCTTAGCGGGAGTTGGCAATGAGCAGTTCCTC.

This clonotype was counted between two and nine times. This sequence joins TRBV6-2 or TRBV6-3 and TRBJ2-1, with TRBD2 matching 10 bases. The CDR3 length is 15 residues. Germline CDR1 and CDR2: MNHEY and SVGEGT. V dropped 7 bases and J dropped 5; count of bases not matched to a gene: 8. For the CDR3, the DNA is TGTGCCAGCATGCCTAGCGGGAGTCCCAACAATGAGCAGTTCTTC. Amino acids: CASMPSGSPNNEQFF.

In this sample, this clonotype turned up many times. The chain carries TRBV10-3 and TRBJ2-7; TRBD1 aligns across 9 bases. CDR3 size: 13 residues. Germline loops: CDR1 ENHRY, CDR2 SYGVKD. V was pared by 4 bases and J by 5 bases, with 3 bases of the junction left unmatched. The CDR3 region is CAISGTGADEQYF. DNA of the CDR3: TGTGCCATCAGTGGGACAGGGGCCGACGAGCAGTACTTC.

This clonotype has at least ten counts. The CDR3 protein is CASSRDRPTYEQYF. The CDR3, as DNA: TGCGCCAGCAGCCGGGATAGGCCTACCTACGAGCAGTACTTC. This chain uses TRBV5-1 with TRBJ2-7; tentatively, D is TRBD2 (5 bases). Germline V gives CDR1 SGHRS, CDR2 YFSETQ. Trimming stripped 4 bases from V and 2 bases from J, with 13 bases between. The CDR3 runs 14 residues.